This T cell receptor beta chain was profiled in a study of blood T cell repertoires in COVID-19. This CDR3 comprises 16 residues. With 1 base clipped from V and 6 bases from J, the junction kept 9 bases outside the gene matches. The germline V gene has CDR1 SEHNR and CDR2 FQNEAQ (reference sequence). Seattle's enrolled individuals joined amid active infection and were then monitored longitudinally. Assay used: immunoSEQ multiplex PCR; TCRdb lists only in-frame clones, some missing. The sample includes approximately 350,000 clones, about 90% of them seen just once. The sequence was obtained from a woman in her twenties or thirties with COVID-19, enrolled during active disease. Sequencing was carried out using peripheral blood. The V and J genes are TRBV7-9 and TRBJ2-3; TRBD2 agrees at 8 bases. In DNA form, the CDR3 reads TGTGCCAGCAGCTTAGATAGCGGGGCGGTTCGGGATACGCAGTATTTT. It specifies CASSLDSGAVRDTQYF.